Here is one TCR beta chain with its context. The table came from immunoSEQ multiplex PCR; TCRdb's copy has only in-frame clones and leaves some out. The top ten clones hold approximately 0.26% of a sample with about 89,000 clones, roughly 88% of them seen once. The CDR3 is 15 amino acids. In germline, CDR1 is MNHEY, CDR2 SVGAGI. Trimming cost V 6 bases and J 8 bases; bases outside gene matches: 7. These data belong to a study of OX40 agonist ivuxolimab in advanced cancers. The chain recombines TRBV6-5 with TRBJ1-6, with 10 bases lining up with TRBD1. The starting material was CD4+ or CD8+ T cells sorted from blood, obtained in a trial of the OX40 agonist ivuxolimab. This TCR derives from an adult with an advanced solid tumor such as melanoma, head and neck, liver or kidney cancer. CDR3 sequence (DNA): TGTGCCAGCAGCTCCACCGGGACAGGGGATTCACCCCTCCACTTT. It specifies CASSSTGTGDSPLHF.